This entry features one T cell receptor beta chain sequence. What it binds is unknown. This CDR3 has 17 residues. Germline-derived CDR1 and CDR2 are MNHEY and SVGAGI. Trimming removed 2 bases from V and 1 base from J, with 17 bases in between. This entry is derived from a study of T cells after yellow fever vaccination. General observations from the study: The study re-detected most primary-vaccination clones after the booster (under 97% CD4, around 90% CD8). Clonotypes shared by both compartments, CD4 and CD8, made up a small share.

TCRdb re-derived calls from the 5' RACE reads in MiXCR, one entry per CDR3 protein. Of 620,000 or so distinct CDR3 sequences in the sample, around a sixth were seen once. The TCR originated in a young man who received the YFV17D yellow fever vaccine. The chain uses TRBV6-5 and TRBJ1-1, with D tentatively TRBD1 (5 bases). The input for sequencing was PBMCs, taken more than 4 days after the first yellow fever vaccination. CDR3 protein: CASSYLAVGAENTEAFF. Here the CDR3 DNA reads TGTGCCAGCAGTTACCTAGCCGTCGGGGCGGAGAACACTGAAGCTTTCTTT.